This T cell receptor beta chain was identified during a study of blood T cell repertoires in COVID-19. The overall study: Both acute and convalescent COVID-19 samples were obtained from the United States, Italy and Spain.

The CDR3 is made up of 15 amino acids. The germline V gene encodes CDR1 SGHTA and CDR2 FQGNSA. V was clipped by 5 bases and J by 3 bases, with 16 bases between them. Assay used: immunoSEQ multiplex PCR; TCRdb lists only in-frame clones, some missing. The sample has 150,000 to 200,000 clones, about 86% seen once. The sample taken for sequencing was peripheral blood. The sequence came from a woman aged 60-75 years with COVID-19, enrolled during active disease. This rearrangement joins TRBV7-2 to TRBJ1-1; possible D gene TRBD1, 6 bases. The CDR3 nucleotides read TGTGCCAGCAGCCCCCGACAGGTCCGGTACACTGAAGCTTTCTTT. Protein: CASSPRQVRYTEAFF.